Included here is one T cell receptor beta chain sequence, with context. Its antigen specificity is not known. It has no much larger one-base neighbor in the sample; base qualities were not kept. The data were obtained in a study of cytomegalovirus exposure and HLA in healthy donors (dated by TCRdb to 2016 to 2017). Describing the broader study: An earlier analysis of 550 to 700 of the donors reported 250 to 300 Gb of sequence data and about 100 million unique TCR beta sequences from 190 million or so T cells. Roughly 310 gigabases of sequencing data and tens of millions of unique TCR sequences were included in an early release covering roughly 600 HLA-typed donors. Of the 350 to 400 genotyped donors, about 84% fell in the genetic ancestry cluster associated with self-reported Caucasian donors. The study was designed to test whether signatures of past pathogen exposure could be identified by cataloging public T cell receptors. The study used immunosequencing to profile the T cell repertoires of more than 650 subjects and linked those repertoires to cytomegalovirus serostatus. Besides the first cohort of approximately 670 subjects, a separate validation cohort made up of 120 different subjects was used. High-throughput TCR immunosequencing, statistical association of individual TCRs with disease status, and machine learning were combined to predict cytomegalovirus infection status. To study patterns of TCR occurrence, a later analysis re-analyzed previously published TCR beta repertoires from 600 to 750 donors and added high-resolution HLA genotyping. In the later analysis, no new phenotypic data were used to find candidate immune exposures; instead, reliance was placed on TCR beta sequences and their occurrence across donors. An earlier analysis of around 540 of the donors applied high-throughput TCR beta sequencing to assess whether each TCR beta V gene segment acted as functional or pseudogenic. Donor age, sex, ethnicity and CMV serostatus were collected together with the repertoire data. In a later genetic analysis, genome-wide SNP genotypes for about 65% of the 666 donors were used, and that subset was treated as a discovery cohort. Every discovery cohort repertoire had been produced on one sequencing platform. Both class I and class II loci were covered by HLA typing, at four-digit resolution. The number of donors typed differed by locus, with about 620-630 for A, B, C, DRB1 and DQB1, about 500 for DQA1, under 610 for DPA1, and approximately 470 for DPB1. Because of strong linkage in the cohort, a handful of DR-DQ haplotypes were treated as single units for association and clustering. On average, around 240,000 unique TCR beta nucleotide sequences were sequenced per donor among roughly 430 genotyped donors of the cohort, with 15% to 20% of those sequences being non-productive.

Summary of the overall study and its limitations: Because HLA typing was missing for some donors at each locus, association tests included only the typed subset. A further reported finding was that TCR beta sequences accurately predicted the HLA-A and HLA-B alleles for most subjects in the first cohort. Correlated functional status among segregating V segments might be attributable to linkage disequilibrium, but an unknown experimental factor could not be ruled out. The cohort was sequenced for TCR beta chains only, and without alpha or paired-chain data the features that could be detected were limited. A later analysis associated about 17,000 TCR beta sequences with specific HLA alleles at a false discovery rate of 0.05. A total of about 150 TCR beta chains were listed by the study as associated with cytomegalovirus. Most TCR sequences were seen in very few donors, while some public TCRs were found in many individuals. The classifier was reported to diagnose cytomegalovirus status with high specificity and sensitivity in both the original cohort and the validation cohort. The authors suggested that the approach could potentially be generalized to other disease states and immunological phenotypes. Most CMV-associated TCR beta chains appeared to be HLA-restricted in a later analysis, and the HLA associations seemed to be driven largely by CMV exposure. An association between a missense DCLRE1C variant and V-gene and J-gene trimming of TCR beta chains was found in a later genetic analysis and replicated in an independent cohort. The presence/absence analyses assumed that sequencing depth was roughly uniform across donors, and that assumption may not be true. The sequencing pipeline was judged likely to have produced a cluster of highly shared sequence variants as a technical artifact. In an earlier analysis of 587 of the donors, most TCR beta V segments were observed in productive rearrangements about 87% or about 30% of the time, broadly matching IMGT annotations. CMV serostatus was the only immune exposure information available for the cohort. According to a later analysis, TCR association rates differed among HLA loci, with DRB1 alleles showing the most associated TCRs and HLA-C alleles showing the fewest. Because counts were too low, seventeen rarely observed V segments, including chromosome 9 orphons, were excluded from the earlier analysis of 587 of the donors. In a later analysis, HLA-associated TCR beta chains were found to be more clonally expanded and to have lower generation probabilities than equally common non-associated chains. A few of the identified cytomegalovirus-associated TCR beta chains were confirmed in vitro to be specific for cytomegalovirus antigens. Compared with the roughly 700-donor mean, donors in an Asian-associated ancestry cluster had fewer N-insertions in productive TCRs, according to a later genetic analysis. In a later analysis, several top co-occurrence clusters were reported to appear linked to parvovirus B19, influenza, CMV and Epstein-Barr virus. Assigning TCR associations to individual alleles was difficult when HLA alleles, especially DR and DQ, strongly co-occurred.

Libraries came from the immunoSEQ multiplex PCR assay. A mixture of 60 forward primers for TCR Vbeta segments and 13 reverse primers for TCR Jbeta segments was used in the multiplex PCR. The CDR3 region of rearranged TCR beta genes was amplified from genomic DNA with a multiplex PCR assay. On the Illumina HiSeq System, the amplified TCR beta libraries were sequenced as 87-base-pair reads. Turning to the authors' computational methods: A later analysis tallied 75 million to 85 million unique TCR beta chains across the 666 repertoires, and roughly 11 million of those chains were shared by two or more donors. Raw reads were error-corrected and collapsed into unique sequences by a nearest-neighbor algorithm in which closely related sequences were merged to remove PCR and sequencing errors. To assign V, D and J gene segments, CDR3 sequences were aligned to IMGT reference sequences. For a sequence to be retained, at least a six-nucleotide match to both a V gene segment and a J gene segment was required. A rearrangement was called productive if the CDR3 had no stop codons and remained in frame with V and J, and every other rearrangement was called non-productive. CDR3 was defined by IMGT convention, running from the second conserved V-encoded cysteine to the conserved J-encoded phenylalanine. The earlier analysis of about 640 of the donors excluded any sequence lacking an unambiguous match to a single V gene segment. An earlier analysis of a few hundred of the donors called V segments functional above 56.7% productive rearrangements and segregating when the between-donor standard deviation exceeded 5%. A statistical classification framework was developed to diagnose cytomegalovirus status using the catalog of TCR beta chain sequences. V and J gene assignment, in a later analysis, came from comparing TCR nucleotide sequences with IMGT/GENE-DB human TR gene sequences. The TCRdist pipeline was used in a later analysis to assign CDR3 sequences and most-parsimonious VDJ recombination scenarios. In a later analysis, every TCR beta chain was defined by the combination of its CDR3 amino acid sequence and its V-gene family, and reads without a unique V-gene family were dropped. A later analysis removed 550 to 700 highly shared, low-generation-probability nucleotide sequences to deal with suspected cross-contamination and a sequencing artifact. For each public chain, a later analysis derived a clonal expansion index from normalized ranks of inferred template counts within each repertoire. A later analysis computed generation probabilities with a VDJ recombination model fitted to out-of-frame rearrangements, and checked the results against IGoR. A later analysis scored TCR-TCR, TCR-HLA and TCR-CMV co-occurrence with hypergeometric tests, applying a repertoire-size bias correction to TCR pairs. In a later analysis, false discovery rates were estimated by permuting HLA or CMV assignments 20 times. In a later analysis, co-occurring TCRs were grouped using DBSCAN, and TCRdist sequence similarity was added for clustering within HLA-allele-positive subsets. Co-occurrence clustering excluded repertoires with fewer than 30,000 or more than 120,000 public chains, plus five with anomalous nucleotide sharing. TCRdb retrieved this table from immuneACCESS and kept in-frame rearrangements only. Not all clones are present; in checked studies, unresolved V genes account for under half, and no reason is known for the remainder. From that table come the V and J calls and clone size; the DNA was used to work out D and trimming. The sample profile shows 150,000 or so clones; 80% to 90% of them were found once. Roughly 9.3% of the sample goes to the ten largest clones.

The cohort comprised under 700 healthy bone marrow donors. At the time of sampling, every cohort member was nominally healthy, though immune exposures that went unrecorded were likely present. The donor tested CMV seropositive, placing the donor among the 289 seropositive members of the cohort. Every donor gave a peripheral blood sample, and the peripheral blood mononuclear cells from that sample were used for TCR beta sequencing. Genomic DNA was extracted from the blood cell samples with the Qiagen DNeasy Blood Extraction Kit. The sequenced sample consisted of PBMCs. The sequence derives from a man younger than 35 in good health and CMV-seropositive.

The CDR3 region reads CASSYAGTGGDEQYF. The DNA sequence is TGTGCCAGCAGTTACGCCGGGACAGGGGGGGACGAGCAGTACTTC. The receptor chain draws on TRBV6-5 and TRBJ2-7, with 11 central nucleotides matching TRBD1. CDR1 and CDR2 are read off the germline V gene as MNHEY and SVGAGI. Trimming accounts for 2 bases at V and 5 bases at J, while the number of junction bases matched to no gene is 5. The CDR3 has 15 amino acids, counting the end cysteine and phenylalanine. Of the read, only the CDR3 DNA is kept; its 45 bases are in frame from base 1.